The 16 T cell receptor beta chains below were found in one sample sequenced in a study of blood T cell dynamics during melanoma immunotherapy. Data came from immunoSEQ multiplex PCR; TCRdb stores just in-frame clones and leaves some out. Here the sample spans 5,900 or so clones, just over 85% being singletons. The sample's time point: pre-treatment baseline. Sample: blood, taken from a patient treated with checkpoint blockade. These receptors originate from a human donor with melanoma.

The gene calls are TRBV7-2 and TRBJ1-1; 7 nucleotides agree with TRBD1. The CDR3 length is 14 residues. V shed 3 bases and J 5 bases; nucleotides not matched to a gene: 6. Germline CDR1 SGHTA, CDR2 FQGNSA. CDR3 protein: CASSFRGQLTEAFF. CDR3 bases: TGTGCCAGCAGCTTTAGGGGGCAGCTAACTGAAGCTTTCTTT.

The chain joins TRBV28 to TRBJ1-1; D is unresolved. This CDR3 has 13 residues. V was clipped by 5 bases and J by 1 base, with 8 bases between them. Germline loops: CDR1 MDHEN, CDR2 SYDVKM. CDR3 protein: CASSAPGNTEAFF. The CDR3 DNA reads as TGTGCCAGCAGTGCTCCAGGGAACACTGAAGCTTTCTTT. Using reference TRBV28 and TRBJ1-1 for the parts outside the CDR3, the full variable domain is DVKVTQSSRYLVKRTGEKVFLECVQDMDHENMFWYRQDPGLGLRLIYFSYDVKMKEKGDIPEGYSVSREKKERFSLILESASTNQTSMYLCASSAPGNTEAFFGQGTRLTVV.

The chain carries TRBV9 and TRBJ1-3; possibly TRBD1 for D (6 bases). The V and J ends lost 3 bases and 2 bases respectively, with 12 bases between them. Germline CDR1 SGDLS, CDR2 YYNGEE. This CDR3 has 15 amino acids. Here the CDR3 DNA reads TGTGCCAGCAGCGCGAGGGGGAGGGCTGGAAACACCATATATTTT. Protein product: CASSARGRAGNTIYF.

This clone was counted a single time. The DNA for the CDR3 is TGTGCCAGCAGCCCTGGGGACAGGGGGCGAGGCTACACCTTC. Translating gives CASSPGDRGRGYTF. The rearrangement joins TRBV4-2 to TRBJ1-2, with 12 bases fitting TRBD1. The CDR3 sequence is 14 residues long. V lost 4 bases and J lost 8; bases outside the gene matches: 5. The germline gives CDR1 LGHNA, CDR2 YNFKEQ.

The V call is TRBV2, the J call TRBJ2-5; D is perhaps TRBD2 (6 bases). The CDR3 covers 14 residues. From germline, CDR1 is SNHLY and CDR2 FYNNEI. V lost 7 bases to trimming and J lost 5 bases, with 17 bases between them. The CDR3 nucleotides read TGTGCCAGCAAGCTAGCTAGCGCGCGTGAGACCCAGTACTTC. Translation gives CASKLASARETQYF. Supplemented by reference TRBV2 and TRBJ2-5, the full variable domain reads EPEVTQTPSHQVTQMGQEVILRCVPISNHLYFYWYRQILGQKVEFLVSFYNNEISEKSEIFDDQFSVERPDGSNFTLKIRSTKLEDSAMYFCASKLASARETQYFGPGTRLLVL.

V is TRBV7-2 and J is TRBJ2-5; 8 bases align to TRBD1. Trimming removed 2 bases from V and 5 bases from J; junction bases left unmatched: 7. Germline lookup yields CDR1 SGHTA and CDR2 FQGNSA. This CDR3 spans 15 amino acids. CDR3 DNA: TGTGCCAGCAGCTTATGGGCAGGGGGCGCGGAGACCCAGTACTTC. As protein: CASSLWAGGAETQYF.

This rearrangement joins TRBV5-4 to TRBJ1-2, with D uncertain. CDR1 is SGHNT and CDR2 is YYREEE in the germline V gene (reference sequence). V was clipped by 1 base and J by 2 bases, with 6 bases between them. This CDR3 comprises 13 residues. The chain's CDR3 is CASSLMRNYGYTF. CDR3 in DNA: TGTGCCAGCAGCTTGATGAGGAACTATGGCTACACCTTC.

The V call is TRBV29-1, the J call TRBJ2-4, with a possible D match to TRBD1 (6 bases). This CDR3 has 13 residues. Germline CDR1 and CDR2: SQVTM and ANQGSEA. Trimming cost V 3 bases and J 5 bases, with 11 bases left between them. CDR3 loop: CSVDETGENIQYF. CDR3 nucleotide sequence: TGCAGCGTTGACGAGACAGGCGAAAACATTCAGTACTTC.

J is TRBJ1-1 and V is TRBV27, with D possibly being TRBD1 (6 bases). Per the germline V gene, CDR1 is MNHEY and CDR2 is SMNVEV (reference sequence). V was cut by 5 bases and J by 5 bases, with 18 bases left in between. The CDR3 contains 15 residues. The CDR3 is CASSRGGLGRTEAFF. The CDR3 nucleotides read TGTGCCAGCAGTCGCGGGGGGCTAGGGAGGACTGAAGCTTTCTTT.

This clone was observed once. The rearrangement uses TRBV29-1 and TRBJ1-2; 7 bases are shared with TRBD1. Germline assignment: CDR1 SQVTM and CDR2 ANQGSEA. CDR3 length equals 12 residues. V gave up 7 bases and J gave up 8 bases; unmatched junction bases: 10. CDR3 nucleotide sequence: TGCAGCGACGAACAGGGGTCTCGCGGCTACACCTTC. It encodes CSDEQGSRGYTF.

The rearrangement joins TRBV7-2 to TRBJ2-2; D might be TRBD1 (5 bases). There are 14 residues in the CDR3. V lost 2 bases and J 7 bases, leaving 11 bases between the germline ends. In germline, CDR1 is SGHTA, CDR2 FQGNSA. The CDR3 sequence is CASSLLVGVGELFF. CDR3 DNA: TGTGCCAGCAGCTTACTTGTAGGGGTCGGGGAGCTGTTTTTT.

The chain recombines TRBV29-1 with TRBJ1-2, with D uncertain. The CDR3 is 14 residues long. The V gene's germline CDR1 is SQVTM and CDR2 ANQGSEA. The V gene lost 4 bases and the J gene lost 0 bases, with 12 bases spanning the gap. In nucleotides, the CDR3 is TGCAGCGTTGTGGAGCCGGAAACTAACTATGGCTACACCTTC. This gives the protein CSVVEPETNYGYTF.

The rearrangement joins TRBV30 to TRBJ2-1, with unresolved D. This CDR3 region has 15 residues. Trimming removed 2 bases at V and 1 base at J, with 12 bases between. Germline V CDR1 and CDR2: GTSNPN, SVGIG (reference sequence). The CDR3 is CAWSNPAQSYNEQFF. In nucleotides, the CDR3 is TGTGCCTGGAGTAATCCAGCTCAATCCTACAATGAGCAGTTCTTC.

This chain joins TRBV18 and TRBJ1-2; 8 nucleotides match TRBD1. V lost 4 bases and J lost 2; bases outside the gene matches: 9. Germline CDR1 KGHSH, CDR2 LQKENI. The CDR3 extends over 16 amino acids. CDR3 bases: TGTGCCAGCTCACTTGGACAGGGTATTGGAAACTATGGCTACACCTTC. Protein: CASSLGQGIGNYGYTF.

To note about this clone: Within the sample, other DNA sequences also encode this same CDR3. The V call is TRBV11-2, the J call TRBJ2-5, with D possibly being TRBD2 (6 bases). This CDR3 comprises 15 residues. Deletions cut 5 bases from V and 14 bases from J, with 27 bases between. Looked up from germline, CDR1 is SGHAT and CDR2 is FQNNGV. The CDR3 region has the DNA TGTGCCAGCAGCCGCGGGACTTCCACGGCCGGAATACCTTACTTC. Amino acids: CASSRGTSTAGIPYF.

This chain joins TRBV10-1 and TRBJ1-2, with a possible D match to TRBD1 (6 bases). Trimming took off 8 bases at V and 2 bases at J, with 18 bases between the two ends. Germline V lookup: CDR1 WNHNN, CDR2 SYGVQD (reference sequence). CDR3 length: 15 amino acids. CDR3 in amino acids: CASHMWGPSNYGYTF. The DNA for the CDR3 is TGCGCCAGCCACATGTGGGGGCCATCCAACTATGGCTACACCTTC.